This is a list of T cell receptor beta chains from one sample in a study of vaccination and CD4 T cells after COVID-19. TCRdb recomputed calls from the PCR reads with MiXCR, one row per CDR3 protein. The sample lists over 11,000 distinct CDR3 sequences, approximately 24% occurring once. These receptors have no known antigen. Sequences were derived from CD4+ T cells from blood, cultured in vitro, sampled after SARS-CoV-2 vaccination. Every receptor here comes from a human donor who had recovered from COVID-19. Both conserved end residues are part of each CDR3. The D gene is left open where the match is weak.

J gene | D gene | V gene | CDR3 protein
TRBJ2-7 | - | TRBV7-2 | CASSPSNRAGEQYF
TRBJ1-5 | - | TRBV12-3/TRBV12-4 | CASSYEDQPQHF
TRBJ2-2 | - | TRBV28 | CASSLFQGGYGELFF
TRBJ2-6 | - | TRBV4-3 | CASSQAGSGANVLTF
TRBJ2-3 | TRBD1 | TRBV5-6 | CASSIPGTGDTDTQYF
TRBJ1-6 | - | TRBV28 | CASSLRLNNSPLHF
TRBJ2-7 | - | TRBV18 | CASSPRTYEQYF
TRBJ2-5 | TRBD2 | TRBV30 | CAWSVSGETQYF
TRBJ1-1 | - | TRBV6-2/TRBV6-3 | CASSTRGREAFF
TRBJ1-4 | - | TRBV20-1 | CSARDPGRLNEKLFF
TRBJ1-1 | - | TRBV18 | CASSPGTGGNTEAFF
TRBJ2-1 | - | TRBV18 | CASSAQGAERNEQFF
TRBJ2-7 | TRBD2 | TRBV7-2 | CASSTASGSVYEQYF
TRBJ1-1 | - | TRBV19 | CASMAIMNTEAFF
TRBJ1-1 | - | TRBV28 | CASSLGRRDTEAFF
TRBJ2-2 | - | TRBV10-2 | CASQRVGGNTGELFF
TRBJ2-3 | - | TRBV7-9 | CASSTTGRLSSDTQYF
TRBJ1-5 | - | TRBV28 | CASSLDSNQPQHF
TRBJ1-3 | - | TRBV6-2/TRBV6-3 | CASNLQGRRNTIYF
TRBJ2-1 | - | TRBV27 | CASSPGTGSYNEQFF
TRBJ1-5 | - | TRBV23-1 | CASSLEQGVGNQPQHF
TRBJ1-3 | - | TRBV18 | CASSPPYKVVSGNTIYF
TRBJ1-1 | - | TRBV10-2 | CASGGGYTEAFF
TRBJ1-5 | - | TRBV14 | CASSQDYGGLSNQPQHF
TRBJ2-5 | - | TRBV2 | CAAAKARQETQYF
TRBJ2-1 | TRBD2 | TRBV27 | CASSLFGTSGSIAYNEQFF
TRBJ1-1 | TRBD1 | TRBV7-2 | CASSLSQRQGGRTEAFF
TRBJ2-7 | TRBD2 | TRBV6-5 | CASSYAGTSGTSF
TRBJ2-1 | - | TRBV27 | CASRDFYSYNEQFF
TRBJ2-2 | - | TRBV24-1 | CATMGGKDTGELFF
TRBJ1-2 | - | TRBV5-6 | CASSLAGVSGPANYGYTF
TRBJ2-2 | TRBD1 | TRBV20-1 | CSARGQGNTGELFF
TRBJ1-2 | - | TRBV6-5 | CASSYSGGSGYGYTF
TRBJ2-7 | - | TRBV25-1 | CASSEFGSPPNEQYF
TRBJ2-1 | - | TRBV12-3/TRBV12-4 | CASSLTSGTQAYNEQFF
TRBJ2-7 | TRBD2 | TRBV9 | CASSVGPREGREQYF